This is a list of T cell receptor beta chains from one sample in a study of identifying expanded T cells in peripheral blood. Measured with immunoSEQ multiplex PCR; TCRdb has only the in-frame clones, and not every one. The sample has approximately 97,000 clones, about 91% seen once. Specimen: blood. Source of these receptors: a person aged 18 to 75 in good health. Both conserved end residues are part of each CDR3. Each record gives: D gene, V gene, CDR3 length, J gene, clone size, CDR3 protein, CDR3 DNA. D genes are given only for firm matches. Clone size appears in some rows only: once, few, many, or a class for an expanded clone.

d_call: -; v_call: TRBV7-9; cdr3_length: 14; j_call: TRBJ1-1; clone_size: once; cdr3_aa: CASSLDGLNTEAFF; cdr3_nt: TGTGCCAGCAGCTTAGACGGATTGAACACTGAAGCTTTCTTT
d_call: TRBD1; v_call: TRBV4-1; cdr3_length: 13; j_call: TRBJ1-2; clone_size: -; cdr3_aa: CASSVGGSYGYTF; cdr3_nt: TGCGCCAGCAGTGTAGGGGGCAGCTATGGCTACACCTTC
d_call: -; v_call: TRBV28; cdr3_length: 11; j_call: TRBJ2-2; clone_size: -; cdr3_aa: CASRGGRELFF; cdr3_nt: TGTGCCAGCAGGGGGGGTAGGGAGCTGTTTTTT
d_call: TRBD1; v_call: TRBV6-5; cdr3_length: 16; j_call: TRBJ1-2; clone_size: -; cdr3_aa: CASSYVGRGQGYGYTF; cdr3_nt: TGTGCCAGCAGTTACGTTGGCAGGGGGCAGGGCTATGGCTACACCTTC
d_call: -; v_call: TRBV30; cdr3_length: 11; j_call: TRBJ2-7; clone_size: few; cdr3_aa: CAWSFVREQYF; cdr3_nt: TGTGCCTGGAGTTTCGTCCGCGAGCAGTACTTC
d_call: TRBD1; v_call: TRBV10-1; cdr3_length: 15; j_call: TRBJ2-7; clone_size: -; cdr3_aa: CASSRSGTGGDEQYF; cdr3_nt: TGCGCCAGCAGCAGATCCGGGACAGGGGGAGACGAGCAGTACTTC
d_call: -; v_call: TRBV7-2; cdr3_length: 17; j_call: TRBJ2-1; clone_size: -; cdr3_aa: CASSLDLGTSIVNEQFF; cdr3_nt: TGTGCCAGCAGCTTAGATCTTGGGACTTCGATCGTCAATGAGCAGTTCTTC
d_call: -; v_call: TRBV9; cdr3_length: 15; j_call: TRBJ2-5; clone_size: -; cdr3_aa: CASSVVGGVGETQYF; cdr3_nt: TGTGCCAGCAGCGTAGTTGGGGGAGTGGGAGAGACCCAGTACTTC
d_call: -; v_call: TRBV19; cdr3_length: 12; j_call: TRBJ1-1; clone_size: -; cdr3_aa: CASSTQPWEAFF; cdr3_nt: TGTGCCAGTAGTACGCAGCCATGGGAAGCTTTCTTT
d_call: -; v_call: TRBV28; cdr3_length: 13; j_call: TRBJ2-7; clone_size: -; cdr3_aa: CASIPRDGYEQYF; cdr3_nt: TGTGCCAGCATACCCCGCGACGGCTACGAGCAGTACTTC
d_call: -; v_call: TRBV29-1; cdr3_length: 12; j_call: TRBJ1-1; clone_size: -; cdr3_aa: CSVRTGNTEAFF; cdr3_nt: TGCAGCGTTCGGACGGGGAACACTGAAGCTTTCTTT
d_call: -; v_call: TRBV30; cdr3_length: 13; j_call: TRBJ2-3; clone_size: -; cdr3_aa: CAWSVSSPDTQYF; cdr3_nt: TGTGCCTGGAGTGTATCGAGCCCAGATACGCAGTATTTT
d_call: -; v_call: TRBV30; cdr3_length: 13; j_call: TRBJ1-2; clone_size: once; cdr3_aa: CAWSPAGLLGYTF; cdr3_nt: TGTGCCTGGAGTCCAGCGGGACTTCTGGGCTACACCTTC
d_call: -; v_call: TRBV19; cdr3_length: 13; j_call: TRBJ2-7; clone_size: -; cdr3_aa: CASSIQATYEQYF; cdr3_nt: TGTGCCAGTAGTATCCAGGCGACCTACGAGCAGTACTTC
d_call: TRBD1; v_call: TRBV11-2; cdr3_length: 15; j_call: TRBJ2-1; clone_size: -; cdr3_aa: CASSVLQAGGARQFF; cdr3_nt: TGTGCCAGCAGCGTTTTGCAGGCAGGGGGCGCAAGGCAGTTCTTC
d_call: TRBD1; v_call: TRBV5-1; cdr3_length: 15; j_call: TRBJ2-2; clone_size: -; cdr3_aa: CATGRDRANTGELFF; cdr3_nt: TGCGCCACCGGTCGGGACAGGGCGAACACCGGGGAGCTGTTTTTT
d_call: TRBD1; v_call: TRBV12-5; cdr3_length: 17; j_call: TRBJ1-1; clone_size: -; cdr3_aa: CASGSRQGDVLNTEAFF; cdr3_nt: TGTGCTAGTGGTTCGCGACAGGGCGATGTATTGAACACTGAAGCTTTCTTT
d_call: TRBD1; v_call: TRBV5-1; cdr3_length: 15; j_call: TRBJ1-5; clone_size: few; cdr3_aa: CASSQGAGSNQPQHF; cdr3_nt: TGCGCCAGCAGCCAGGGGGCGGGTAGCAATCAGCCCCAGCATTTT
d_call: -; v_call: TRBV29-1; cdr3_length: 13; j_call: TRBJ1-4; clone_size: -; cdr3_aa: CSVSGQGGEKLFF; cdr3_nt: TGCAGCGTTTCGGGTCAGGGAGGTGAAAAACTGTTTTTT
d_call: -; v_call: TRBV29-1; cdr3_length: 12; j_call: TRBJ2-5; clone_size: -; cdr3_aa: CSVAPNQETQYF; cdr3_nt: TGCAGCGTTGCCCCGAATCAAGAGACCCAGTACTTC
d_call: -; v_call: TRBV23-1; cdr3_length: 16; j_call: TRBJ1-5; clone_size: -; cdr3_aa: CASSQSTGDSNQPQHF; cdr3_nt: TGCGCCAGCAGTCAATCCACGGGAGATAGCAATCAGCCCCAGCATTTT
d_call: -; v_call: TRBV11-2; cdr3_length: 11; j_call: TRBJ2-7; clone_size: -; cdr3_aa: CASSLTGEQYF; cdr3_nt: TGTGCCAGCAGCTTAACCGGGGAGCAGTACTTC
d_call: -; v_call: TRBV19; cdr3_length: 15; j_call: TRBJ2-6; clone_size: -; cdr3_aa: CASSIRRSGANVLTF; cdr3_nt: TGTGCCAGTAGTATTCGGCGTTCTGGGGCCAACGTCCTGACTTTC
d_call: -; v_call: TRBV7-9; cdr3_length: 15; j_call: TRBJ2-3; clone_size: -; cdr3_aa: CASSLSAFPPDTQYF; cdr3_nt: TGTGCCAGCAGCTTATCGGCGTTCCCCCCAGATACGCAGTATTTT
d_call: -; v_call: TRBV6-6; cdr3_length: 16; j_call: TRBJ1-4; clone_size: -; cdr3_aa: CASSYPRAETNEKLFF; cdr3_nt: TGTGCCAGCAGTTACCCCCGGGCCGAGACCAATGAAAAACTGTTTTTT
d_call: -; v_call: TRBV11-2; cdr3_length: 13; j_call: TRBJ2-3; clone_size: once; cdr3_aa: CASSLESTDTQYF; cdr3_nt: TGTGCCAGCAGCTTGGAATCCACAGATACGCAGTATTTT
d_call: -; v_call: TRBV10-2; cdr3_length: 13; j_call: TRBJ1-5; clone_size: -; cdr3_aa: CASSEVGGQPQHF; cdr3_nt: TGCGCCAGCAGTGAGGTAGGAGGTCAGCCCCAGCATTTT
d_call: -; v_call: TRBV9; cdr3_length: 15; j_call: TRBJ1-2; clone_size: -; cdr3_aa: CASSVAPGANYGYTF; cdr3_nt: TGTGCCAGCAGCGTAGCCCCGGGGGCTAACTATGGCTACACCTTC
d_call: -; v_call: TRBV6-1; cdr3_length: 13; j_call: TRBJ1-4; clone_size: once; cdr3_aa: CASSEGRGEKLFF; cdr3_nt: TGTGCCAGCAGTGAGGGCCGGGGTGAAAAACTGTTTTTT
d_call: -; v_call: TRBV25-1; cdr3_length: 14; j_call: TRBJ1-2; clone_size: once; cdr3_aa: CASSALQVTSGYTF; cdr3_nt: TGTGCCAGCAGTGCACTGCAAGTTACGAGCGGCTACACCTTC
d_call: -; v_call: TRBV9; cdr3_length: 16; j_call: TRBJ2-1; clone_size: -; cdr3_aa: CASSVEGSSSYNEQFF; cdr3_nt: TGTGCCAGCAGCGTAGAGGGATCTTCCTCCTACAATGAGCAGTTCTTC
d_call: TRBD1; v_call: TRBV5-5; cdr3_length: 14; j_call: TRBJ1-5; clone_size: -; cdr3_aa: CASTPTGANQPQHF; cdr3_nt: TGTGCCAGCACCCCGACAGGGGCCAATCAGCCCCAGCATTTT
d_call: TRBD2; v_call: TRBV7-2; cdr3_length: 17; j_call: TRBJ2-1; clone_size: -; cdr3_aa: CASSLGLSGREGNEQFF; cdr3_nt: TGTGCCAGCAGCTTAGGTCTTAGCGGGAGGGAAGGCAATGAGCAGTTCTTC
d_call: TRBD2; v_call: TRBV7-9; cdr3_length: 17; j_call: TRBJ2-3; clone_size: -; cdr3_aa: CASSFPGLAGYPDTQYF; cdr3_nt: TGTGCCAGCAGCTTCCCGGGACTAGCGGGATATCCAGATACGCAGTATTTT
d_call: TRBD2; v_call: TRBV7-2; cdr3_length: 11; j_call: TRBJ2-1; clone_size: -; cdr3_aa: CASSSLAGRFF; cdr3_nt: TGTGCCAGCAGCTCTCTAGCGGGTCGGTTCTTC
d_call: TRBD1; v_call: TRBV30; cdr3_length: 14; j_call: TRBJ2-2; clone_size: -; cdr3_aa: CARTGGGHTGELFF; cdr3_nt: TGTGCCCGGACAGGGGGCGGTCACACCGGGGAGCTGTTTTTT
d_call: TRBD2; v_call: TRBV15; cdr3_length: 16; j_call: TRBJ2-1; clone_size: -; cdr3_aa: CATSSGLAFTYNEQFF; cdr3_nt: TGTGCCACCAGCAGCGGACTAGCGTTTACCTACAATGAGCAGTTCTTC
d_call: TRBD1; v_call: TRBV28; cdr3_length: 15; j_call: TRBJ1-2; clone_size: once; cdr3_aa: CASAIPWSGQAGYTF; cdr3_nt: TGTGCCAGCGCCATCCCCTGGTCGGGACAGGCGGGCTACACCTTC
d_call: -; v_call: TRBV7-2; cdr3_length: 15; j_call: TRBJ2-7; clone_size: -; cdr3_aa: CASSFSIGHLYEQYF; cdr3_nt: TGTGCCAGCAGCTTCTCCATCGGACACCTCTACGAGCAGTACTTC
d_call: TRBD2; v_call: TRBV7-3; cdr3_length: 15; j_call: TRBJ2-3; clone_size: -; cdr3_aa: CASSLIAGRTDTQYF; cdr3_nt: TGTGCCAGCAGCTTAATAGCGGGAAGGACAGATACGCAGTATTTT
d_call: TRBD2; v_call: TRBV29-1; cdr3_length: 13; j_call: TRBJ2-3; clone_size: -; cdr3_aa: CSGVRAGTDTQYF; cdr3_nt: TGCAGCGGTGTCAGAGCGGGAACAGATACGCAGTATTTT
d_call: TRBD1; v_call: TRBV11-2; cdr3_length: 15; j_call: TRBJ2-1; clone_size: -; cdr3_aa: CASSLSGTGYNEQFF; cdr3_nt: TGTGCCAGCAGCTTATCAGGGACAGGGTACAATGAGCAGTTCTTC
d_call: TRBD2; v_call: TRBV30; cdr3_length: 14; j_call: TRBJ2-5; clone_size: -; cdr3_aa: CAWSMRGGWETQYF; cdr3_nt: TGTGCCTGGAGCATGCGGGGGGGTTGGGAGACCCAGTACTTC
d_call: TRBD1; v_call: TRBV5-1; cdr3_length: 18; j_call: TRBJ2-2; clone_size: -; cdr3_aa: CASSLGGPGQGAIGELFF; cdr3_nt: TGCGCCAGCAGCTTGGGTGGACCGGGACAGGGGGCGATCGGGGAGCTGTTTTTT
d_call: TRBD1; v_call: TRBV10-3; cdr3_length: 13; j_call: TRBJ1-6; clone_size: few; cdr3_aa: CAIQDRPNSPLHF; cdr3_nt: TGTGCCATCCAGGACAGGCCTAATTCACCCCTCCACTTT
d_call: TRBD1; v_call: TRBV7-9; cdr3_length: 14; j_call: TRBJ1-2; clone_size: once; cdr3_aa: CASSAIGQGKGYTF; cdr3_nt: TGTGCCAGCAGCGCAATTGGACAGGGAAAAGGCTACACCTTC
d_call: TRBD1; v_call: TRBV29-1; cdr3_length: 14; j_call: TRBJ1-2; clone_size: large; cdr3_aa: CSVAGTGSNYGYTF; cdr3_nt: TGCAGCGTTGCTGGGACAGGGTCCAACTATGGCTACACCTTC
d_call: -; v_call: TRBV6-6; cdr3_length: 15; j_call: TRBJ1-6; clone_size: -; cdr3_aa: CASSYVQGEGSPLHF; cdr3_nt: TGTGCCAGCAGTTACGTACAGGGAGAGGGTTCACCCCTCCACTTT
d_call: -; v_call: TRBV4-2; cdr3_length: 12; j_call: TRBJ1-2; clone_size: -; cdr3_aa: CASSQGRDGYTF; cdr3_nt: TGTGCCAGCAGCCAAGGTAGGGATGGCTACACCTTC
d_call: -; v_call: TRBV7-2; cdr3_length: 11; j_call: TRBJ2-5; clone_size: -; cdr3_aa: CASSFHETQYF; cdr3_nt: TGTGCCAGCAGCTTCCACGAGACCCAGTACTTC
d_call: -; v_call: TRBV4-2; cdr3_length: 17; j_call: TRBJ2-7; clone_size: -; cdr3_aa: CASSQTTGRGASYEQYF; cdr3_nt: TGTGCCAGCAGCCAAACCACGGGACGCGGGGCCTCCTACGAGCAGTACTTC
d_call: -; v_call: TRBV7-8; cdr3_length: 15; j_call: TRBJ2-5; clone_size: few; cdr3_aa: CASSPGAQYQETQYF; cdr3_nt: TGTGCCAGCAGCCCAGGGGCGCAATACCAAGAGACCCAGTACTTC
d_call: -; v_call: TRBV6-6; cdr3_length: 14; j_call: TRBJ1-1; clone_size: -; cdr3_aa: CASTYRVVNTEAFF; cdr3_nt: TGTGCCAGCACCTACAGGGTAGTGAACACTGAAGCTTTCTTT
d_call: -; v_call: TRBV29-1; cdr3_length: 10; j_call: TRBJ2-2; clone_size: few; cdr3_aa: CSVLTGELFF; cdr3_nt: TGCAGCGTTTTAACCGGGGAGCTGTTTTTT
d_call: -; v_call: TRBV5-6; cdr3_length: 14; j_call: TRBJ2-2; clone_size: -; cdr3_aa: CASSLRQNTGELFF; cdr3_nt: TGTGCCAGCAGCTTAAGGCAGAACACCGGGGAGCTGTTTTTT
d_call: -; v_call: TRBV10-3; cdr3_length: 15; j_call: TRBJ1-2; clone_size: once; cdr3_aa: CAISPGTGTEYGYTF; cdr3_nt: TGTGCCATCAGTCCTGGTACCGGGACGGAGTATGGCTACACCTTC
d_call: TRBD1; v_call: TRBV2; cdr3_length: 14; j_call: TRBJ1-3; clone_size: few; cdr3_aa: CASSVGQGGNTIYF; cdr3_nt: TGTGCCAGCAGTGTCGGACAGGGCGGAAACACCATATATTTT